This is a list of T cell receptor beta chains from one sample in a study of shared clonotypes between healthy human individuals. TCRdb's table, derived via immunoSEQ multiplex PCR, lists solely in-frame clones and lacks some. The sample consists of millions of clones, roughly 94% of them appearing once. The material sequenced was naive CD4+ T cells sorted from blood. These receptors were collected from a man aged 18-30 years in good health. CDR3s include the opening cysteine and the closing phenylalanine or tryptophan. The D gene is left open where the match is weak. Clone size is shown for a subset of rows, as once, few, many or a class of expanded clone.

j_gene: TRBJ1-1; abundance: NA; v_gene: TRBV25-1; d_gene: TRBD1; CDR3nt: TGTGCCAGCAGTGAAATGACAGGGAGGGTGAACACTGAAGCTTTCTTT; CDR3aa: CASSEMTGRVNTEAFF
j_gene: TRBJ2-7; abundance: NA; v_gene: TRBV6-6; d_gene: NA; CDR3nt: TGTGCCAGCAGTTACGCGGTTTCCTACGAGCAGTACTTC; CDR3aa: CASSYAVSYEQYF
j_gene: TRBJ1-1; abundance: NA; v_gene: TRBV9; d_gene: NA; CDR3nt: TGTGCCAGCAGCGTAGGTCAGGGTGGGGCAAACACTGAAGCTTTCTTT; CDR3aa: CASSVGQGGANTEAFF
j_gene: TRBJ2-3; abundance: NA; v_gene: TRBV7-2; d_gene: NA; CDR3nt: TGTGCCAGCAGCTTAGATGGAGTCCCAAACACAGATACGCAGTATTTT; CDR3aa: CASSLDGVPNTDTQYF
j_gene: TRBJ1-6; abundance: once; v_gene: TRBV11-2; d_gene: NA; CDR3nt: TGTGCCAGCAGCTTAGCATCGGGGGTAGGGTCACCCCTCCACTTT; CDR3aa: CASSLASGVGSPLHF
j_gene: TRBJ2-3; abundance: NA; v_gene: TRBV2; d_gene: NA; CDR3nt: TGTGCCAGCCGGCCCCAAGCGGCCGCCACAGATACGCAGTATTTT; CDR3aa: CASRPQAAATDTQYF
j_gene: TRBJ1-6; abundance: NA; v_gene: TRBV5-6; d_gene: NA; CDR3nt: TGTGCCAGCAGCTTTGGGTATAATTCACCCCTCCACTTT; CDR3aa: CASSFGYNSPLHF
j_gene: TRBJ1-4; abundance: once; v_gene: TRBV18; d_gene: NA; CDR3nt: TGTGCCAGCTCACCACCCCCAGGCGAAAAACTGTTTTTT; CDR3aa: CASSPPPGEKLFF
j_gene: TRBJ2-7; abundance: NA; v_gene: TRBV15; d_gene: NA; CDR3nt: TGTGCCACCAGCAGAGATGTTGGGATTACCTACGAGCAGTACTTC; CDR3aa: CATSRDVGITYEQYF
j_gene: TRBJ1-2; abundance: NA; v_gene: TRBV6-5; d_gene: TRBD1; CDR3nt: TGTGCCAGCAGCTCCTGGGACAGGGGGAAGTCTGGCTACACCTTC; CDR3aa: CASSSWDRGKSGYTF
j_gene: TRBJ1-5; abundance: NA; v_gene: TRBV11-2; d_gene: NA; CDR3nt: TGTGCCAGCAGCCCCCAGGATTACAATCAGCCCCAGCATTTT; CDR3aa: CASSPQDYNQPQHF
j_gene: TRBJ2-1; abundance: NA; v_gene: TRBV18; d_gene: TRBD1; CDR3nt: TGTGCCAGCTCGACAGGGATGGGCAATGAGCAGTTCTTC; CDR3aa: CASSTGMGNEQFF
j_gene: TRBJ2-7; abundance: NA; v_gene: TRBV5-6; d_gene: TRBD1; CDR3nt: TGTGCCAGCAGCTACCGGGACAGGGTGGGAGGGAAGTACTTC; CDR3aa: CASSYRDRVGGKYF
j_gene: TRBJ2-7; abundance: once; v_gene: TRBV5-1; d_gene: NA; CDR3nt: TGCGCCAGCAGCTTGGAAGTTATATCTCTCTCCTACGAGCAGTACTTC; CDR3aa: CASSLEVISLSYEQYF
j_gene: TRBJ1-1; abundance: once; v_gene: TRBV6-5; d_gene: NA; CDR3nt: TGTGCCAGCAGCCGGGGGATCAGCACTGAAGCTTTCTTT; CDR3aa: CASSRGISTEAFF
j_gene: TRBJ1-4; abundance: NA; v_gene: TRBV25-1; d_gene: NA; CDR3nt: TGTGCCAGCAGTGAAGTTCCAGGGCGGATAACTAATGAAAAACTGTTTTTT; CDR3aa: CASSEVPGRITNEKLFF
j_gene: TRBJ2-7; abundance: NA; v_gene: TRBV11-2; d_gene: TRBD2; CDR3nt: TGTGCCAGCAGCTTGGTAGCGGGAGTATACGAGCAGTACTTC; CDR3aa: CASSLVAGVYEQYF
j_gene: TRBJ1-5; abundance: NA; v_gene: TRBV5-1; d_gene: NA; CDR3nt: TGCGCCAGCAGCTTGGGGGACGGAGGCAATCAGCCCCAGCATTTT; CDR3aa: CASSLGDGGNQPQHF
j_gene: TRBJ1-1; abundance: NA; v_gene: TRBV30; d_gene: NA; CDR3nt: TGTGCCTGGAGCACGGGACTTTCGAACACTGAAGCTTTCTTT; CDR3aa: CAWSTGLSNTEAFF
j_gene: TRBJ2-5; abundance: NA; v_gene: TRBV7-9; d_gene: NA; CDR3nt: TGTGCCAGCAGCTTAATAGGAGGAGAGACCCAGTACTTC; CDR3aa: CASSLIGGETQYF
j_gene: TRBJ1-4; abundance: NA; v_gene: TRBV2; d_gene: NA; CDR3nt: TGTGCCAGCAGTGGGGCCCGGGGTCTTAATGAAAAACTGTTTTTT; CDR3aa: CASSGARGLNEKLFF
j_gene: TRBJ1-6; abundance: NA; v_gene: TRBV7-9; d_gene: NA; CDR3nt: TGTGCCAGCAGCTCAACCGGGCAGATACCCAATTCACCCCTCCACTTT; CDR3aa: CASSSTGQIPNSPLHF